The clone carrying this T cell receptor beta chain was seen only once. The data are from a study of blood T cell repertoires in COVID-19. Study information: PBMCs, B-cell-depleted T cells, or T cells provided the cDNA or gDNA that made up the material.

Trimming at V came to 5 bases and at J to 5 bases, leaving 5 bases not matched to a gene. The CDR3 has 14 residues. CDR1 is LNHDA, CDR2 SQIVND, per germline (reference sequence). Clones were read by immunoSEQ multiplex PCR, and TCRdb kept only the in-frame ones, dropping some. The table lists about 14,000 clones, 81% of them singletons, with 28% in the top ten. The J gene is TRBJ2-5, the V gene TRBV19, with 10 positions matching TRBD2. The source is a human donor in a cohort sampled during active COVID-19. The sequencing input was peripheral blood. DNA for the CDR3: TGTGCCAGTAGTGAGCGGGAGGGCCGTGAGACCCAGTACTTC. Its protein product is CASSEREGRETQYF.